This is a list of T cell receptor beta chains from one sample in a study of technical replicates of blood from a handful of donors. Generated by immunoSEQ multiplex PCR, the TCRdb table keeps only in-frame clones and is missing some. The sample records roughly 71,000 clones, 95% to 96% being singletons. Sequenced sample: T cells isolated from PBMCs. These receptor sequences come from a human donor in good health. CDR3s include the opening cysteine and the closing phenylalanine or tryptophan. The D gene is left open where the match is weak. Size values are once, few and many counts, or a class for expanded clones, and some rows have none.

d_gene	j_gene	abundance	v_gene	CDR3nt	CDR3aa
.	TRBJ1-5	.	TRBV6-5	TGTGCCAGCAGGGCGGGTAACTCAAATCAGCCCCAGCATTTT	CASRAGNSNQPQHF
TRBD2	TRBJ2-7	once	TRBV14	TGTGCCAGCAGCCAATACCTAGCATTAGCGGGAGCCTACGAGCAGTACTTC	CASSQYLALAGAYEQYF
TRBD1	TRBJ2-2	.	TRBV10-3	TGTGCCATCAACGGACAGGGGAACGGGGAGCTGTTTTTT	CAINGQGNGELFF
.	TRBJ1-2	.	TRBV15	TGTGCCACCAGCAGAGATATATCTGGCTACACCTTC	CATSRDISGYTF
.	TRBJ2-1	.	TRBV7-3	TGTGCCAGCAGCCCAAACAGGGACAATGAGCAGTTCTTC	CASSPNRDNEQFF
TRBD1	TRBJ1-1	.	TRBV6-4	TGTGCCATAGAATTAGACAGGGGAAGTACTGAAGCTTTCTTT	CAIELDRGSTEAFF
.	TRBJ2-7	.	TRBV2	TGTGCCAGCAGGGAGGGTTGGGAGCAGTACTTC	CASREGWEQYF
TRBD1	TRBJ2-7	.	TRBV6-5	TGTGCCAGCAGCCACGGGACAGGAGGCGGTTACGAGCAGTACTTC	CASSHGTGGGYEQYF
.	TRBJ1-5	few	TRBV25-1	TGTGCCAGCAGTGACGGACTTAATCATCAGCCCCAGCATTTT	CASSDGLNHQPQHF
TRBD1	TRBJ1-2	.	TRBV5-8	TGTGCCAGCAGCTTGGACCCCGGGACAGGGCCCTATGGCTACACCTTC	CASSLDPGTGPYGYTF
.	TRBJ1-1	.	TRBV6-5	TGTGCCAGCAGTTACTCCCCCGCGGGTGAAGCTTTCTTT	CASSYSPAGEAFF
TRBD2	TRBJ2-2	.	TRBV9	TGTGCCAGCAGCGTAGGCGGGAGGAACACCGGGGAGCTGTTTTTT	CASSVGGRNTGELFF
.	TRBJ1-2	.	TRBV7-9	TGTGCCAGCAGCCATAGCAGTGGTGCTCAAAACTATGGCTACACCTTC	CASSHSSGAQNYGYTF
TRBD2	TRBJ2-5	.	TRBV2	TGTGCCACAGGGACTAGCGGGGAGACCCAGTACTTC	CATGTSGETQYF
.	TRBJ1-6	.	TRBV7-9	TGTGCCAGCAGCTCCAGGGACTCCTATAATTCACCCCTCCACTTT	CASSSRDSYNSPLHF
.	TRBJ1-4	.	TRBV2	TGTGCCAGCAGTGACCTCCGAGGGAAACTGTTTTTT	CASSDLRGKLFF
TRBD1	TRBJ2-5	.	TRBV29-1	TGCAGCGTTGTGGACAGGGGGACCCAAGAGACCCAGTACTTC	CSVVDRGTQETQYF
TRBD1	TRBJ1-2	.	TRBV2	TGTGCCAGCAGGGACAGGGTCAACTATGGCTACACCTTC	CASRDRVNYGYTF
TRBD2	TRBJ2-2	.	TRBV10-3	TGTGCCATCAGTGACCCGGGAGGTGTTCCCCCGAGTGGGAACACCGGGGAGCTGTTTTTT	CAISDPGGVPPSGNTGELFF
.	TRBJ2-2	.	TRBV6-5	TGTGCCAGCAGAACCCGCGGGGATACCGGGGAGCTGTTTTTT	CASRTRGDTGELFF
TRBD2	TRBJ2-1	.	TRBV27	TGTGCCAGCAGTCCACGACTAGCGTTCTACAATGAGCAGTTCTTC	CASSPRLAFYNEQFF
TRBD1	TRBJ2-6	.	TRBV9	TGTGCCAGCAGCGTAACAGGGGCTGGGGCCAACGTCCTGACTTTC	CASSVTGAGANVLTF
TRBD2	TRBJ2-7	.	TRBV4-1	TGCGCCAGCAGCCGGGGCGGGACTACCTACTCCTACGAGCAGTACTTC	CASSRGGTTYSYEQYF
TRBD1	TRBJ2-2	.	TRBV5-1	TGCGCCAGCAGCTTGAAGCTACAGGGGGGATCCGGGGAGCTGTTTTTT	CASSLKLQGGSGELFF
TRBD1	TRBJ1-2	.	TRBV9	TGTGCCAGCAGCGTAGGTGGGACAGACGATGGCTACACCTTC	CASSVGGTDDGYTF
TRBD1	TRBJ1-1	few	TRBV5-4	TGTGCCAGCAGCCTCAGACAGGGCATGAACACTGAAGCTTTCTTT	CASSLRQGMNTEAFF
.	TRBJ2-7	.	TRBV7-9	TGTGCCAGCAGCTATATAGGGGCAGCGGGTGAAGCCTACGAGCAGTACTTC	CASSYIGAAGEAYEQYF
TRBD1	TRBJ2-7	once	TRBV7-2	TGTGCCAGCAGCTCGAAGAAACAGGGGGAGAGCTCCTACGAGCAGTACTTC	CASSSKKQGESSYEQYF
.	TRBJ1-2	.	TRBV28	TGTGCCAGCAGTTTAGTCAGGGATGGCTACACCTTC	CASSLVRDGYTF
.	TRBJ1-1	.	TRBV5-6	TGTGCCAGCAGCTTTGGCTCGTCGAACACTGAAGCTTTCTTT	CASSFGSSNTEAFF
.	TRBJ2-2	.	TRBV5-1	TGCGCCAGCAGCTTGAGCAGCCCGACACAGGGTAACGGGGAGCTGTTTTTT	CASSLSSPTQGNGELFF
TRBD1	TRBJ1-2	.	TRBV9	TGTGCCAGCAGCTCTACACAGGGGGCGCTTGGCTATGGCTACACCTTC	CASSSTQGALGYGYTF
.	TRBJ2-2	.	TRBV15	TGTGCCACCAGCAGGGAGTGGGCCGGGGAGCTGTTTTTT	CATSREWAGELFF
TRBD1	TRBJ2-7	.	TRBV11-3	TGTGCCAGCAGCGAGATGATCGGGACAGGGGACTACGAGCAGTACTTC	CASSEMIGTGDYEQYF
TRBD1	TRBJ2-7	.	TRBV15	TGTGCCACCAGCAGAGATCCCCGGGACAGCTCCTACGAGCAGTACTTC	CATSRDPRDSSYEQYF
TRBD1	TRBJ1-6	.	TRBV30	TGTGCCTGGACCGCACCCCGACAGGGTGAGAGTTCACCCCTCCACTTT	CAWTAPRQGESSPLHF
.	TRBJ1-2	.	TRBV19	TGTGCCAGTACAGTGACAGAGTACTATGGCTACACCTTC	CASTVTEYYGYTF
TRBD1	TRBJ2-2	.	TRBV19	TGTGCCAGCCTCGACAGGGGCCCCCACAACGGGGAGCTGTTTTTT	CASLDRGPHNGELFF
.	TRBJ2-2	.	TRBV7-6	TGTGCCAGCAGCTTAGGACAGCCATTACGAAACACCGGGGAGCTGTTTTTT	CASSLGQPLRNTGELFF
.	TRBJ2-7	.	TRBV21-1	TGTGCCAGCAGCAAAGATTCTAGCGGGAGGGCCTCTCTCTACGAGCAGTACTTC	CASSKDSSGRASLYEQYF
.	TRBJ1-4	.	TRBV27	TGTGCCAGCAGCCTAGCCTTCGCAACTAATGAAAAACTGTTTTTT	CASSLAFATNEKLFF
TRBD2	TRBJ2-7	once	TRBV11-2	TGTGCCAGCAGCCGCCGACGGGGGGGGGAAAGGGAAGTGAACTACGAGCAGTACTTC	CASSRRRGGEREVNYEQYF
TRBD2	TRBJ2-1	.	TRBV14	TGTGCCAGCAGCCAGCTAGCGGGGGGAAGAATCTACAATGAGCAGTTCTTC	CASSQLAGGRIYNEQFF
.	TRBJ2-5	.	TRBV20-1	TGCAGTGCTCGGGAGACCCAGTACTTC	CSARETQYF
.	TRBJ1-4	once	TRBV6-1	TGTGCCAGCACTAGACAGGATAATGAAAAACTGTTTTTT	CASTRQDNEKLFF
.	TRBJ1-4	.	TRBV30	TGTGCCTGGAGTGTACTCGGTTTGTCTAATGAAAAACTGTTTTTT	CAWSVLGLSNEKLFF
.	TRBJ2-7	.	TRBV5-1	TGCGCCAGCAGCTTGACCTCTCGACAAGCCTACGAGCAGTACTTC	CASSLTSRQAYEQYF
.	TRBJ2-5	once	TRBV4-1	TGCGCCAGCAGCCCTCGGTTTGGGCTAGCCCCGGGTGAGACCCAGTACTTC	CASSPRFGLAPGETQYF
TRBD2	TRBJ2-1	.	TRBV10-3	TGTGCCATCAGTGTTTCTAGCGGGAGGGCCAATGAGCAGTTCTTC	CAISVSSGRANEQFF
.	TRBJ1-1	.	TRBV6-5	TGTGCCAGCAGTGTTAACGGGGCTGAAGCTTTCTTT	CASSVNGAEAFF
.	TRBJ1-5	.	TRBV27	TGTGCCAGCAGTTTATTTGCAGTGTATAGCAATCAGCCCCAGCATTTT	CASSLFAVYSNQPQHF
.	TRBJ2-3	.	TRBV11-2	TGTGCCAGCAGCTTAGGGGGCACCTTCACAGATACGCAGTATTTT	CASSLGGTFTDTQYF
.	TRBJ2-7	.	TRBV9	TGTGCCAGCAGCGTAGAAAGCGGTACCTACGAGCAGTACTTC	CASSVESGTYEQYF
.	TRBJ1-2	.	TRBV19	TGTGCCAGTAGTATCCTCCCAGGGAACTATGGCTACACCTTC	CASSILPGNYGYTF
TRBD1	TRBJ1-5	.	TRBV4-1	TGCGCCAGCAGCCAAGATTTTAGCGTGGAGACAGGGACTGGTTTTAGCAATCAGCCCCAGCATTTT	CASSQDFSVETGTGFSNQPQHF
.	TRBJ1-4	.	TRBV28	TGTGCCAGCAGTTTAAACAGGCTAGGAACAACTAATGAAAAACTGTTTTTT	CASSLNRLGTTNEKLFF
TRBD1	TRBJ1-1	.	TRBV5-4	TGTGCCAGCAGCTCGCGACAGGGGTTCACTGAAGCTTTCTTT	CASSSRQGFTEAFF
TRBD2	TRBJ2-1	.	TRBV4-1	TGCGCCAGCAGCCAAGAAAGGTTGAGGGGTTTAGCGGGGGAACCCTACAATGAGCAGTTCTTC	CASSQERLRGLAGEPYNEQFF
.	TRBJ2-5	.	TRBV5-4	TGTGCCAGCAGCTTGCAGGGAGGAGAGACCCAGTACTTC	CASSLQGGETQYF
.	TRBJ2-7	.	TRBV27	TGTGCCAGCAGTTTATCGCCAGGGGTCTCCTACGAGCAGTACTTC	CASSLSPGVSYEQYF